The TCR beta chain under discussion was sequenced for a study of graft-versus-host responses after intestinal transplantation. In its sample, this clone was seen once. Its antigen is not identified. Clones were sequenced by immunoSEQ multiplex PCR, and TCRdb holds only the in-frame ones, with some missing. The sample records 50,000 to 75,000 clones, 90% to 95% being singletons. The sequences come from unstimulated CD8+ T cells sorted from spleen or lymph node cells, collected before transplant. The source is a human donor who was the organ donor for an intestinal transplant.

The CDR3 nucleotides are TGTGCCAGCAGTGACTCTGAGGGTACCTCTGGGGCCAACGTCCTGACTTTC. It specifies CASSDSEGTSGANVLTF. The rearrangement joins TRBV6-4 to TRBJ2-6; possibly TRBD2 for D (5 bases). This CDR3 comprises 17 residues. V lost 0 bases and J 0 bases, leaving 9 bases between the germline ends. Germline loops: CDR1 MRHNA, CDR2 SNTAGT.